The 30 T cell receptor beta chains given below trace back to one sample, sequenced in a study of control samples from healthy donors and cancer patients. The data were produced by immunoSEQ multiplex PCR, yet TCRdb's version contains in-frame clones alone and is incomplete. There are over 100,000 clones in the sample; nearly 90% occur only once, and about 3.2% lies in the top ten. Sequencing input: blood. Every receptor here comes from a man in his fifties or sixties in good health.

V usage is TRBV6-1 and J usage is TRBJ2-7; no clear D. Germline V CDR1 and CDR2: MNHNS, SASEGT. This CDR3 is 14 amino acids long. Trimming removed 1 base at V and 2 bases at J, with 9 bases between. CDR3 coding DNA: TGTGCCAGCAGTGAAGATGACCTAACCTACGAGCAGTACTTC. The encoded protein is CASSEDDLTYEQYF.

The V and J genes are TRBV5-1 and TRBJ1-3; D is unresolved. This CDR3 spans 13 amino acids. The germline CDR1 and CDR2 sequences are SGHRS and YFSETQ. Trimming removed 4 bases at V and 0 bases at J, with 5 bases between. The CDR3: CASSPSSGNTIYF. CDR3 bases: TGCGCCAGCAGCCCCTCCTCTGGAAACACCATATATTTT.

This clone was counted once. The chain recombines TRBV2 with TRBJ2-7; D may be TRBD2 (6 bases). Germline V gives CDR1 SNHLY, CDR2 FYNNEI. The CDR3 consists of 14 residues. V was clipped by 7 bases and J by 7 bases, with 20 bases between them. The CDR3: CASTTEVGLKEQYF. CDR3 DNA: TGTGCCAGCACCACCGAGGTGGGACTTAAGGAGCAGTACTTC.

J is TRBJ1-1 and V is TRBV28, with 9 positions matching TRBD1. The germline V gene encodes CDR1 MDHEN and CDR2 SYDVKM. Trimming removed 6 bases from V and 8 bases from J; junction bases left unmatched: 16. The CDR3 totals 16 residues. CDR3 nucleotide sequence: TGTGCCAGCAGCTCGTCACTCCGGGACAGGGCTTCCGAAGCTTTCTTT. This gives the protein CASSSSLRDRASEAFF.

This CDR3 reads CASSERDRAFETQYF. In nucleotides, the CDR3 is TGTGCCAGCAGTGAAAGAGACAGGGCCTTTGAGACCCAGTACTTC. This chain uses TRBV6-1 with TRBJ2-5; 7 bases align to TRBD1. The CDR3 has 15 residues. The germline CDR1 and CDR2 sequences are MNHNS and SASEGT. The V gene end was trimmed by 2 bases and the J gene end by 5 bases; junction bases not matched to a gene: 8.

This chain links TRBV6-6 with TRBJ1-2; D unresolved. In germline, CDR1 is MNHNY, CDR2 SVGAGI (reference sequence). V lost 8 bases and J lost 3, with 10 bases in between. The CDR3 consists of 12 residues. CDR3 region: CASEGEDYGYTF. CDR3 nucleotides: TGTGCCAGCGAAGGAGAAGACTATGGCTACACCTTC.

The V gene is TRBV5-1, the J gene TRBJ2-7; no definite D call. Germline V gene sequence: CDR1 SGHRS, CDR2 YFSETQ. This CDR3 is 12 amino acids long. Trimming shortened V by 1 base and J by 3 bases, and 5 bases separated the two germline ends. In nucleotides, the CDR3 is TGCGCCAGCAGCTTGACAAACTACGAGCAGTACTTC. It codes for CASSLTNYEQYF. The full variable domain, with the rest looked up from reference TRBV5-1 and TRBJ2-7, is KAGVTQTPRYLIKTRGQQVTLSCSPISGHRSVSWYQQTPGQGLQFLFEYFSETQRNKGNFPGRFSGRQFSNSRSEMNVSTLELGDSALYLCASSLTNYEQYFGPGTRLTVT.

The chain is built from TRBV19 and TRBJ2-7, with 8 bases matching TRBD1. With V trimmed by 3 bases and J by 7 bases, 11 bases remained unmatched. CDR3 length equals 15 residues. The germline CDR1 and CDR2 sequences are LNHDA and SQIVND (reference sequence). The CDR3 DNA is TGTGCCAGTAGTATCGGACAGGGACTTGCGAGAGAGCAGTACTTC. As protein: CASSIGQGLAREQYF. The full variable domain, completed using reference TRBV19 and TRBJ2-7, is DGGITQSPKYLFRKEGQNVTLSCEQNLNHDAMYWYRQDPGQGLRLIYYSQIVNDFQKGDIAEGYSVSREKKESFPLTVTSAQKNPTAFYLCASSIGQGLAREQYFGPGTRLTVT.

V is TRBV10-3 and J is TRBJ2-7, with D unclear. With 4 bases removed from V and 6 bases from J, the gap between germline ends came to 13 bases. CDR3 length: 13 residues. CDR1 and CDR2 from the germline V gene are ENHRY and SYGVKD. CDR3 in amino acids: CAISGRPEIEQYF. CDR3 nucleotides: TGTGCCATCAGTGGAAGACCCGAAATCGAGCAGTACTTC.

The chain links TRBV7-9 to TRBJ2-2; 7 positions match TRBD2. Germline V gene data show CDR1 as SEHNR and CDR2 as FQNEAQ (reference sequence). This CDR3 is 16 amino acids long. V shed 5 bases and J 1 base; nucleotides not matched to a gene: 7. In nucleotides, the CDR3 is TGTGCCAGCAGCCCTGTGGGGGGGAGGAACACCGGGGAGCTGTTTTTT. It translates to CASSPVGGRNTGELFF.

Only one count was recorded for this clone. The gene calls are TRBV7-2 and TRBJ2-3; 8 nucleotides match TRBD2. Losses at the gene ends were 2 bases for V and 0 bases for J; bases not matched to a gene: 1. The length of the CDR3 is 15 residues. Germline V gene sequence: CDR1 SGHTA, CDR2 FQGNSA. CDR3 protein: CASSLRGGSTDTQYF. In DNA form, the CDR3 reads TGTGCCAGCAGCTTACGGGGGGGAAGCACAGATACGCAGTATTTT.

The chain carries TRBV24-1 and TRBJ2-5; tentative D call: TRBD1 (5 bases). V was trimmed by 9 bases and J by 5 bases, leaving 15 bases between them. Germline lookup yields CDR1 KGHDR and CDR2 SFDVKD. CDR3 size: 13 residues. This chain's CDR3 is CATGIVGAETQYF. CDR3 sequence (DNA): TGTGCCACCGGGATAGTTGGGGCGGAGACCCAGTACTTC.

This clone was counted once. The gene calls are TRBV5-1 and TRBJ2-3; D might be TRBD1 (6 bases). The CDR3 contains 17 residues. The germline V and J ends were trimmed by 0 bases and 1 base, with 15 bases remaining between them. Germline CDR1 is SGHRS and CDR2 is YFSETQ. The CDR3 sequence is CASSLAPGQPGTDTQYF. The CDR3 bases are TGCGCCAGCAGCTTGGCCCCCGGACAGCCTGGCACAGATACGCAGTATTTT.

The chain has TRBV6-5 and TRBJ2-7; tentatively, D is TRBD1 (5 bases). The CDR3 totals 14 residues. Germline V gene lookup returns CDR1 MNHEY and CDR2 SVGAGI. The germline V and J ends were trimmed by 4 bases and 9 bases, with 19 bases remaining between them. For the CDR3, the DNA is TGTGCCAGCAGTTGCGCGCAGGGTAACTGCGTGCAGTACTTC. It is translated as CASSCAQGNCVQYF.

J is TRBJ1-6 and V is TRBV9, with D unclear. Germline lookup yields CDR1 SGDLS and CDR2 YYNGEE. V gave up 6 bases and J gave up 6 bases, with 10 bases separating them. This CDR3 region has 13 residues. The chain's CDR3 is CASTMGRNSPLHF. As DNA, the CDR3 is TGTGCCAGCACCATGGGCCGTAATTCACCCCTCCACTTT.

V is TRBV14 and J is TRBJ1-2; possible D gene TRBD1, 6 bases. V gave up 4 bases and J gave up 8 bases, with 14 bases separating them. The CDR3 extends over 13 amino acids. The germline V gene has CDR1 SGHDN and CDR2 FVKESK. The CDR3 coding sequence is TGTGCCAGCAGCCTCCTCAGCAGGGGAGGCTACACCTTC. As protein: CASSLLSRGGYTF.

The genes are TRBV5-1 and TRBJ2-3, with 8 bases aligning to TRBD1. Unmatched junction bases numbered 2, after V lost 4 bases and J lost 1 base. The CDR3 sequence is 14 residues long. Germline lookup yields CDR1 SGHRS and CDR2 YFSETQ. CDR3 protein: CASSMGQGTDTQYF. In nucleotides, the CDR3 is TGCGCCAGCAGCATGGGACAGGGCACAGATACGCAGTATTTT.

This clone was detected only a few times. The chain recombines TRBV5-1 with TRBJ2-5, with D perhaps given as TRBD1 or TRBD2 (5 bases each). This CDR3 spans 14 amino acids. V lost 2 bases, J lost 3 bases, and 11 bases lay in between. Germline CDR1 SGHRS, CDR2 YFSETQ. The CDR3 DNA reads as TGCGCCAGCAGCTTTGGTCAGGGAGAAGAGACCCAGTACTTC. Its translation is CASSFGQGEETQYF.

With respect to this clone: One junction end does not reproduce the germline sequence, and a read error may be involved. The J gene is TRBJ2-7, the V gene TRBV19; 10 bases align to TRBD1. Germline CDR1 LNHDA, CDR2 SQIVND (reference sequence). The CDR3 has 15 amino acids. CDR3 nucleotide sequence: TGTGCCAGTAGTATAACCGGGACAGGGGTGAAAAGGGGGAACTTC. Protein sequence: CASSITGTGVKRGNF.

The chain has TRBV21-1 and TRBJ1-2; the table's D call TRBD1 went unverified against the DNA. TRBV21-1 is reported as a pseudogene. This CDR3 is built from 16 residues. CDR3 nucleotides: TGTGCCAGCAGCAAAAAGACAGGCGCCGGGGATCATGGCTACACCTTC. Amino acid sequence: CASSKKTGAGDHGYTF.

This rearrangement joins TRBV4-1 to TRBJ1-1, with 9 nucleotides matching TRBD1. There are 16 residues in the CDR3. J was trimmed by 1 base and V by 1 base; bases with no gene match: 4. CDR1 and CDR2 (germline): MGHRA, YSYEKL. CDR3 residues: CASSQALTGGNTEAFF. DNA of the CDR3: TGCGCCAGCAGCCAAGCCCTGACAGGGGGGAACACTGAAGCTTTCTTT.

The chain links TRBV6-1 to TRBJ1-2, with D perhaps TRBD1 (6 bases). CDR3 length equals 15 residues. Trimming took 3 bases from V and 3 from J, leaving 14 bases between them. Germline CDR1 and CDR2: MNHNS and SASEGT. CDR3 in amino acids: CASSDTGQLHYGYTF. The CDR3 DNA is TGTGCCAGCAGTGATACAGGGCAGCTACACTATGGCTACACCTTC.

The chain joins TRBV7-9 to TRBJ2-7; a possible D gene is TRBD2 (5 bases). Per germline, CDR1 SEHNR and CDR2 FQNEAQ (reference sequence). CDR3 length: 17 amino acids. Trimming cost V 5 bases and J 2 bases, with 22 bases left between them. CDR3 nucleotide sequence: TGTGCCAGCAGCCCCAGGCGTCCGACGGACTCTACCTACGAGCAGTACTTC. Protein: CASSPRRPTDSTYEQYF.

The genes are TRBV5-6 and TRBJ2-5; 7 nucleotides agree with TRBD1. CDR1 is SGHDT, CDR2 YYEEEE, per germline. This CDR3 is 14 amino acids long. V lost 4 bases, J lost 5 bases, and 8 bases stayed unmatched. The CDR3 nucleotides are TGTGCCAGCAGCGGGGGACAGCCACTGGAGACCCAGTACTTC. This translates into CASSGGQPLETQYF.

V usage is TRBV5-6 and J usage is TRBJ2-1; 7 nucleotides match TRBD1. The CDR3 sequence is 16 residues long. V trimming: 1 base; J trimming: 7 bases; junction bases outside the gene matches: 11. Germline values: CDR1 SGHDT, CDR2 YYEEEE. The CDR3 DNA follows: TGTGCCAGCAGCTTGTTGGGTCAGGGGGTGGGGAATGAGCAGTTCTTC. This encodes CASSLLGQGVGNEQFF. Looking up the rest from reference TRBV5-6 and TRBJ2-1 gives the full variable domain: DAGVTQSPTHLIKTRGQQVTLRCSPKSGHDTVSWYQQALGQGPQFIFQYYEEEERQRGNFPDRFSGHQFPNYSSELNVNALLLGDSALYLCASSLLGQGVGNEQFFGPGTRLTVL.

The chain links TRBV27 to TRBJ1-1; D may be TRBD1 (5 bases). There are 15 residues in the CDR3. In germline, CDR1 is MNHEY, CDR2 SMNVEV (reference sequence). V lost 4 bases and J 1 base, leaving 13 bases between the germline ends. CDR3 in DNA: TGTGCCAGCAGTTCCCGGGGACTGCCGAACACTGAAGCTTTCTTT. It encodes CASSSRGLPNTEAFF.

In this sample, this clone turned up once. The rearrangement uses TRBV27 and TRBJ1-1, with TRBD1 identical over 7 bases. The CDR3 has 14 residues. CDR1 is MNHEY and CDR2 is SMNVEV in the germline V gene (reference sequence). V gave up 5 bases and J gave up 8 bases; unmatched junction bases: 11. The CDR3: CASSLFGLQGEAFF. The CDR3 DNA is TGTGCCAGCAGTCTATTTGGACTACAGGGGGAAGCTTTCTTT.

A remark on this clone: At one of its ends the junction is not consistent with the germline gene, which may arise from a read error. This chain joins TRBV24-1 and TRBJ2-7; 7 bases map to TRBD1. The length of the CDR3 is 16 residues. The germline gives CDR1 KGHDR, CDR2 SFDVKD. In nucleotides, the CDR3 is TGTGCCACCGGTGATCATTGGGACAGAGTATACTACGAGCAGTACTTC. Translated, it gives CATGDHWDRVYYEQYF.

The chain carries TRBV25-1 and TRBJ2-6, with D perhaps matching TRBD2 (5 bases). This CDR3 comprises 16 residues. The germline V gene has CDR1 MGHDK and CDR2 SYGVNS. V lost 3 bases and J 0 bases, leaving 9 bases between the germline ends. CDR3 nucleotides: TGTGCCAGCAGTGATTCGGGAATCTCTGGGGCCAACGTCCTGACTTTC. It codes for CASSDSGISGANVLTF. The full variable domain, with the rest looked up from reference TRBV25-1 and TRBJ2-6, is EADIYQTPRYLVIGTGKKITLECSQTMGHDKMYWYQQDPGMELHLIHYSYGVNSTEKGDLSSESTVSRIRTEHFPLTLESARPSHTSQYLCASSDSGISGANVLTFGAGSRLTVL.

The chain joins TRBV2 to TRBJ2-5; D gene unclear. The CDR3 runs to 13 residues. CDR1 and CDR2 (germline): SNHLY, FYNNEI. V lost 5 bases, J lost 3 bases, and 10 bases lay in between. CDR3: CASSTYGEETQYF. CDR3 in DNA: TGTGCCAGCAGTACGTACGGTGAAGAGACCCAGTACTTC.